The rows below give T cell receptor beta chains drawn from one sample of a study of OX40 agonist ivuxolimab in advanced cancers. Profiled with immunoSEQ multiplex PCR; TCRdb holds only in-frame clones, not every one. The sample contains 40,000 or so clones, about 90% of which appear only once. The sample consisted of CD4+ or CD8+ T cells sorted from blood, taken in a trial of the OX40 agonist ivuxolimab. These receptors were obtained from an adult with an advanced solid tumor such as melanoma, head and neck, liver or kidney cancer. The CDR3 runs from the conserved cysteine through the conserved F or W. D genes are given only for firm matches. Some rows mark clone size as missing; the rest say once, few, many or name a class of expanded clone.

V gene: TRBV28; J gene: TRBJ1-2; clone size: NA; D gene: NA; CDR3 DNA: TGTGCCAGCAGTTTGTACCCCAACTATGGCTACACCTTC; CDR3 protein: CASSLYPNYGYTF
V gene: TRBV30; J gene: TRBJ2-7; clone size: NA; D gene: NA; CDR3 DNA: TGTGCCTGGGGCCGGGGGTCCCACGAGCAGTACTTC; CDR3 protein: CAWGRGSHEQYF
V gene: TRBV7-2; J gene: TRBJ2-1; clone size: NA; D gene: NA; CDR3 DNA: TGTGCCAGCAGCTTCGACGCCACCTACAATGAGCAGCTCTTC; CDR3 protein: CASSFDATYNEQLF
V gene: TRBV6-6; J gene: TRBJ2-7; clone size: NA; D gene: TRBD2; CDR3 DNA: TGTGCCAGCAGGGGGAGCGGGAGGGCCTACGAGCAGTACTTC; CDR3 protein: CASRGSGRAYEQYF
V gene: TRBV21-1; J gene: TRBJ2-3; clone size: NA; D gene: NA; CDR3 DNA: TGTGCCAGCATCCTCGGACAGGGGCGTCGGACAGATACGCAGTATTTT; CDR3 protein: CASILGQGRRTDTQYF
V gene: TRBV28; J gene: TRBJ2-7; clone size: NA; D gene: NA; CDR3 DNA: TGTGCCAGCAGTTTAGTAGCCTACGAGCAGTACTTC; CDR3 protein: CASSLVAYEQYF
V gene: TRBV7-8; J gene: TRBJ2-7; clone size: NA; D gene: NA; CDR3 DNA: TGTGCCAGCAGCTCAGGGACTCTCGTGGGGGGCGAGCAGTACTTC; CDR3 protein: CASSSGTLVGGEQYF
V gene: TRBV19; J gene: TRBJ2-7; clone size: NA; D gene: NA; CDR3 DNA: TGTGCCAGTAGTATAGGCCTACGAATCTACGAGCAGTACTTC; CDR3 protein: CASSIGLRIYEQYF
V gene: TRBV9; J gene: TRBJ1-1; clone size: NA; D gene: TRBD1; CDR3 DNA: TGTGCCAGCAGCAAGAGTCCGACAGGGGGCGGCACTGAAGCTTTCTTT; CDR3 protein: CASSKSPTGGGTEAFF
V gene: TRBV6-1; J gene: TRBJ2-4; clone size: NA; D gene: NA; CDR3 DNA: TGTGCCAGTAGAACTCTAGCCAAAAACATTCAGTACTTC; CDR3 protein: CASRTLAKNIQYF
V gene: TRBV7-2; J gene: TRBJ1-1; clone size: few; D gene: NA; CDR3 DNA: TGTGCCAGCAGCCCGGGCGGGGGGACAAGGATGAACACTGAAGCTTTCTTT; CDR3 protein: CASSPGGGTRMNTEAFF